The subject of this entry is one T cell receptor (beta chain). TCRdb reprocessed the PCR reads via MiXCR and lists one record per CDR3 protein. The table shows thousands of distinct CDR3 sequences, with around 42% occurring only once. This entry belongs to a study of immune characterization of retroperitoneal liposarcoma. V was cut by 1 base and J by 4 bases, with 6 bases left in between. The CDR3 is 13 residues long. Per germline, CDR1 SGHVS and CDR2 FQNEAQ. The chain employs TRBV7-8 and TRBJ2-3; D is unclear. Sequenced input: tumor tissue. The clonotype was recovered from a male donor with retroperitoneal liposarcoma. The CDR3 is CASSLVYADTQYF. The DNA of the CDR3 is TGTGCCAGCAGCTTAGTGTATGCAGATACGCAGTATTTT.